This T cell receptor (beta chain) was observed in a study of PD-1 blockade in classical Hodgkin lymphoma. The study's findings and limits: Patients with a complete response exhibited baseline diversity comparable to newly diagnosed patients. Newly diagnosed patients reportedly had lower baseline TCR diversity than healthy donors.

Germline assignment: CDR1 SGHRS and CDR2 YFSETQ. This CDR3 is built from 13 residues. The V and J ends lost 8 bases and 3 bases respectively, with 12 bases between them. Relapse after autologous stem cell transplantation occurred in every patient, and brentuximab vedotin exposure varied. Responses achieved at best were complete response, partial response or progressive disease. Concerning this clone: Its antigen is still unknown.

Assay used: immunoSEQ multiplex PCR; TCRdb lists only in-frame clones, some missing. The table shows about 58,000 clones, with around 93% occurring only once. V usage is TRBV5-1 and J usage is TRBJ2-1, with a weak D call TRBD2 (7 bases). The sequence came from a human donor with classical Hodgkin lymphoma. The sample consisted of peripheral blood mononuclear cells (PBMCs), taken before the second cycle of nivolumab. The CDR3 here is CASTRGGYNEQFF. In DNA, the CDR3 is TGCGCCAGTACTAGGGGGGGCTACAATGAGCAGTTCTTC. The variable domain in full, completed from reference TRBV5-1 and TRBJ2-1, reads KAGVTQTPRYLIKTRGQQVTLSCSPISGHRSVSWYQQTPGQGLQFLFEYFSETQRNKGNFPGRFSGRQFSNSRSEMNVSTLELGDSALYLCASTRGGYNEQFFGPGTRLTVL.